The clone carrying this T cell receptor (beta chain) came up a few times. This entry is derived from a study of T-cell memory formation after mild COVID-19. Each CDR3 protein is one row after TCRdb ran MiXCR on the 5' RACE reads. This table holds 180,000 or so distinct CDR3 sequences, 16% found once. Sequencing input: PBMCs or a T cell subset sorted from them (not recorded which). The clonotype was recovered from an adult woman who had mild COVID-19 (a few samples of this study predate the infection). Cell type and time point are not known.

CDR3 sequence (DNA): TGTGCCAGCAGTCAGTCCGACTTCTACAATGAGCAGTTCTTC. Protein sequence: CASSQSDFYNEQFF. The chain recombines TRBV25-1 with TRBJ2-1; the D is unclear. Germline V gene lookup returns CDR1 MGHDK and CDR2 SYGVNS. Deletions cut 5 bases from V and 3 bases from J, with 11 bases between. The length of the CDR3 is 14 residues.